This TCR beta chain was retrieved from a study of vaccination effects on CD4 cells after COVID-19. Findings and caveats of the study: Substantial clonal contraction characterized both infection- and vaccine-induced clones late after vaccination.

Produced via immunoSEQ multiplex PCR; TCRdb's table is partial and in-frame only. The sample includes 10,000 to 13,000 clones, roughly 70% seen only once; the top ten take more than 20%. Peptide-pool stimulation followed by sequencing identified expanded antigen-specific CD4+ clonotypes in the ViraFEST assay. Once cultured for under 11 days, the cells underwent separation to obtain CD4+ T cells. Negative nucleocapsid antibody tests before and after vaccination confirmed no previous SARS-CoV-2 infection. The researchers cultured 1.5 million to 2.5 million PBMC per well with roughly 9.5 IU/ml IL-2 and roughly 9.1 ug/ml peptides. Days 3 and 7 were when half the medium was replaced with IL-2 medium. Points on this clone: Its antigen is unknown.

Here the sequenced sample was CD4+ T cells from PBMCs cultured with HCoV-229E spike peptides, taken before COVID-19 vaccination. The TCR sequence derives from a human donor who received a COVID-19 vaccine.

The CDR3 loop reads CASSPTGPGGSPLHF. The CDR3 DNA reads TGTGCCAGCAGCCCCACGGGTCCGGGAGGTTCACCCCTCCACTTT. V and J are TRBV11-2 and TRBJ1-6; the D is unclear. V shed 5 bases and J shed 9 bases, with 17 bases lying between them. This CDR3 has 15 residues. CDR1 and CDR2 (germline): SGHAT, FQNNGV.